This T cell receptor beta chain was retrieved from a study of T cells after yellow fever vaccination. A single record per CDR3 protein comes from TCRdb applying MiXCR to the 5' RACE reads. The table shows hundreds of thousands of distinct CDR3 sequences, with 12% occurring only once. Worth noting for this clonotype: Because it lacks the conserved phenylalanine or tryptophan at the end, this CDR3 is likely a read error.

The source was PBMCs, collected on the day of the yellow fever booster vaccination. This clonotype originated in a man younger than 40 who received the YFV17D yellow fever vaccine.

CDR3 sequence: CASSPREAGEPGEQYI. DNA of the CDR3: TGTGCCAGCAGTCCCCGGGAAGCGGGAGAACCTGGCGAGCAGTACATC. The chain links TRBV12-3 or TRBV12-4 to TRBJ2-7; 8 bases agree with TRBD2. There are 16 residues in the CDR3. J gave up 6 bases and V 5 bases, and 15 bases lay outside the gene matches.